This T cell receptor beta chain came from a study of T cell responses to AZD1222 COVID-19 vaccine. Points from the study as a whole: At 160-218 and 743-854, vaccine-associated CD4 TCRs were dominant, and they spanned spike. Just six or seven AZD1222 recipients tested seropositive at baseline. After two AZD1222 doses, spike-specific TCR breadth and depth rose versus day 0.

Only in-frame clones appear in the TCRdb table, and some are missing; sequencing was by immunoSEQ multiplex PCR. In the table there are 140,000 to 150,000 clones, 70% to 90% of which are singletons. The germline V gene has CDR1 GTSNPN and CDR2 SVGIG (reference sequence). The CDR3 runs to 12 residues. V gave up 0 bases and J gave up 7 bases, with 7 bases separating them. To note about this clone: The target antigen is unknown.

The specimen was peripheral blood, collected on day 0 of AZD1222 vaccination. This chain links TRBV30 with TRBJ2-1, with D unclear. The receptor was derived from an adult in good health. In DNA, the CDR3 is TGTGCCTGGAGTGTGTTCCGAAATGAGCAGTTCTTC. The encoded protein is CAWSVFRNEQFF.